This is a list of T cell receptor beta chains from one sample in a study of CD8+CD57+ T cells in acquired aplastic anemia. TCRdb re-analysed the reads in MiXCR, keeping a single row per CDR3 protein. The profile shows 150,000 to 200,000 distinct CDR3 sequences, 48% of them singletons. Input material: sorted CD4+, CD8+, or CD8+CD57+ T cells (not recorded which) from PBMCs. These receptors originate from a human donor with aplastic anemia. Each CDR3 is given with its conserved first and last residue. D genes are given only for firm matches. The size field is filled for only some rows; it gives once, few, many or a size class.

abundance	v_gene	j_gene	d_gene	CDR3nt	CDR3aa
NA	TRBV2	TRBJ1-3	NA	TGTGCCAGCAGTGATGGGAGCGTTTTGCCAAACACCATATATTTT	CASSDGSVLPNTIYF
NA	TRBV10-3	TRBJ1-2	NA	TGTGCCATCAGTGAGTCATATGGGACCAACTGTGGCTACACCTTC	CAISESYGTNCGYTF
NA	TRBV2	TRBJ2-3	TRBD2	TGTGCCAGCAGTGAAGTAGGACTAGCAGGCGATACGCAGTATTTT	CASSEVGLAGDTQYF
NA	TRBV19	TRBJ2-7	NA	TGTGCCAGTAGTATAGATAGCGGCACAACCCGTGAGCAGTACTTC	CASSIDSGTTREQYF
NA	TRBV5-1	TRBJ1-2	TRBD1	TGCGCCAGCAGCTCGGAACCGGGACAGGGTTTCAATGGCTACACCTTC	CASSSEPGQGFNGYTF
many	TRBV4-1	TRBJ2-6	TRBD1	TGCGCCAGCAGCCAGCCCCGGGACAGGCACTCTGGGGCCAACGTCCTGACTTTC	CASSQPRDRHSGANVLTF
NA	TRBV12-3/TRBV12-4	TRBJ2-6	NA	TGTGCCAGCACCATCGCGGGGCTCTTCCTTGCCAACGTCCTGACTTTC	CASTIAGLFLANVLTF
many	TRBV10-3	TRBJ2-5	NA	TGTGCCATCAGTGAGTCAGGTCTACCAGGTTGGGACCAGTACTTC	CAISESGLPGWDQYF
many	TRBV19	TRBJ2-3	NA	TGTGCCAGTAGTACCCCCGGACGGACTAGCACAGATACGCAGTATTTT	CASSTPGRTSTDTQYF
NA	TRBV7-9	TRBJ2-7	NA	TGCGCCAGCAGCGATGGTCGGGAGCAGTACTTC	CASSDGREQYF
many	TRBV7-9	TRBJ2-5	NA	TGTGCCAGCAGCTTAGATGGGCGGGCTGAAGAGACCCAGTACTTC	CASSLDGRAEETQYF
many	TRBV20-1	TRBJ2-7	TRBD2	TGCAGTGCTAGAGATGTCCTAGCGGGAGGAAACAATTGGGAGCAGTACTTC	CSARDVLAGGNNWEQYF
once	TRBV19	TRBJ1-5	NA	TGTGCCAGTATCTCGGCCAATCAGCCCCAGCATTTT	CASISANQPQHF
many	TRBV6-2/TRBV6-3	TRBJ2-7	NA	TGTGCCAGCAGTTACTACCAGGGCTACGAGCAGTACTTC	CASSYYQGYEQYF
NA	TRBV10-3	TRBJ2-1	TRBD1	TGTGCCACATGGCCCCCTCCGGGACAGGGATCCTACAATGAGCAGTTCTTC	CATWPPPGQGSYNEQFF
many	TRBV19	TRBJ2-5	NA	TGTGCCAGTAGTATAGGGGGACCCCAAGAGACCCAGTACTTC	CASSIGGPQETQYF
few	TRBV29-1	TRBJ2-1	NA	TGCAGCGTTCGCCAGGGCGGAAATGAGCAGTTCTTC	CSVRQGGNEQFF
few	TRBV10-3	TRBJ1-2	NA	TGTGCCATCAGTGAGCCCCTTCAAGGGTATGGCTACACCTTC	CAISEPLQGYGYTF
few	TRBV19	TRBJ1-6	NA	TGTGCCAGTGGGATGGCCTATAATTCACCCCTCCACTTT	CASGMAYNSPLHF
NA	TRBV10-3	TRBJ2-1	NA	TGTGCCAGCAGTACCGCGACAGGTATGAATGAGCAGTTCTTC	CASSTATGMNEQFF
once	TRBV20-1	TRBJ1-2	NA	TGCAGTGCTAGAGCGACCGGGGATGGCTACACCTTC	CSARATGDGYTF
few	TRBV5-1	TRBJ2-2	NA	TGCGCCAGCTCCCGGGAGCGGACTTCCACGAACACCGGGGAGCTGTTTTTT	CASSRERTSTNTGELFF
few	TRBV6-1	TRBJ1-5	NA	TGTGCCAGCAGTGGAGGAGCCGGGAGGAATCAGCCCCAGCATTTT	CASSGGAGRNQPQHF
few	TRBV10-3	TRBJ2-1	TRBD1	TGTGCCATCACGTTGGCGGGGGACAGGGGCTACAATGAGCAGTTCTTC	CAITLAGDRGYNEQFF
NA	TRBV15	TRBJ2-5	NA	TGTGCCACCAGCAGATCCCCGAAGAGGTGGGGGGAAGAGACCCAGTACTTC	CATSRSPKRWGEETQYF
NA	TRBV29-1	TRBJ1-2	NA	TGCAGCGCCCGTTGGGGAGGGGATTATAGTGGCTACACCTTC	CSARWGGDYSGYTF
few	TRBV6-1	TRBJ1-5	NA	TGTGCCAGCCGCGGACGGGATAGTACCTATAGCAATCAGCCCCAGCATTTT	CASRGRDSTYSNQPQHF
NA	TRBV19	TRBJ1-1	NA	TGTGCCAGTACCAGGGACCCGCAGGGTACTGAAGCTTTCTTT	CASTRDPQGTEAFF
few	TRBV4-1	TRBJ2-7	NA	TGCGCCAGCAGCCAAGAACTCGCCCAGGGCTACGAGCAGTACTTC	CASSQELAQGYEQYF
NA	TRBV24-1	TRBJ2-1	NA	TGTGCCACCAGTGGCTCTAGCAGGAGTAATGAGCAGTTCTTC	CATSGSSRSNEQFF
NA	TRBV10-1	TRBJ1-2	NA	TGCGCCACCCCGTGCAGCTACACCTTC	CATPCSYTF
once	TRBV6-1	TRBJ2-1	TRBD1	TGTGCCAGCAGTGAGGGACAGGTTTACAATGAGCAGTTCTTC	CASSEGQVYNEQFF
many	TRBV7-9	TRBJ1-6	NA	TGTGCCAGCAGCGACCAGAATTCACCCCTCCACTTT	CASSDQNSPLHF
NA	TRBV10-2	TRBJ1-1	TRBD1	TGCGCCAGCCGGGGACAGGGGGCGCGTAACACTGAAGCTTTCTTT	CASRGQGARNTEAFF
many	TRBV7-2	TRBJ2-5	NA	TGTGCCAGCAGCTTAGCCGAACGCAGGGGCGGAGAGACCCAGTACTTC	CASSLAERRGGETQYF
many	TRBV6-6	TRBJ1-6	TRBD1	TGTGCCAGCAGTTACTCCCGACAGGGGGGTTCACCCCTCCACTTT	CASSYSRQGGSPLHF
many	TRBV10-3	TRBJ2-1	NA	TGTGCCATCAGCCGCGGGGTCCAGGTCGCCTACAATGAGCAGTTCTTC	CAISRGVQVAYNEQFF
many	TRBV2	TRBJ2-7	TRBD2	TGTGCCAGCAGCGGACTAGCAGTTCAGCCCAACGAGCAGTACTTC	CASSGLAVQPNEQYF
many	TRBV6-1	TRBJ2-7	TRBD2	TGTGCCATCCGGGACTACTCCTACGAGCAGTACTTC	CAIRDYSYEQYF
many	TRBV4-3	TRBJ1-1	NA	TGCGCCAGCAGCCAAGATCCCTCCGGGAACACTGAAGCTTTCTTT	CASSQDPSGNTEAFF
NA	TRBV18	TRBJ1-2	NA	TGTGCCAGCCTTACACGGACCGGTGGCTACACCTTC	CASLTRTGGYTF
NA	TRBV19	TRBJ2-7	TRBD2	TGTGCCAGTAGAGGACTAGCGGGGGGGCAGTACGAGCAGTACTTC	CASRGLAGGQYEQYF
few	TRBV20-1	TRBJ2-3	NA	TGCAGTGCTAGGTGGCCACAATTCACAGATACGCAGTATTTT	CSARWPQFTDTQYF
NA	TRBV10-3	TRBJ1-1	NA	TGTGCCATCAGTGAGATGGAGGGGCTGAACACTGAAGCTTTCTTT	CAISEMEGLNTEAFF
few	TRBV29-1	TRBJ2-7	TRBD2	TGCAGCGTTGAAGATGGGCTAGCGGGATGGTACGAGCAGTACTTC	CSVEDGLAGWYEQYF
NA	TRBV6-1	TRBJ2-1	TRBD2	TGTGCCAGCAGTGAACTAGCGGGGGGTAACGGTGAGCAGTTCTTC	CASSELAGGNGEQFF
once	TRBV10-3	TRBJ1-5	NA	TGTGCCAGCACCAGTGGGGGCGAAGCTCAGCCCCAGCATTTT	CASTSGGEAQPQHF
NA	TRBV25-1	TRBJ2-1	NA	TGTGCCAGCAAGGAGAGCTCCTACAATGAGCAGTTCTTC	CASKESSYNEQFF
many	TRBV5-1	TRBJ2-5	NA	TGCGCCAGCAGCCAGCAAAGGGGGGTTCGGGAGACCCAGTACTTC	CASSQQRGVRETQYF
many	TRBV5-8	TRBJ2-2	TRBD1	TGTGCCAGCAGCCGTCCCGGGACAGGGTTCGGGGAGCTGTTTTTT	CASSRPGTGFGELFF
few	TRBV29-1	TRBJ2-1	NA	TGCAGCCTCAATGAGGGAGGGACAGGAGAGCAGTTCTTC	CSLNEGGTGEQFF
many	TRBV20-1	TRBJ1-5	NA	TGCAGTGCTATTGGAGGGTCTGGGGCAGGCAATCAGCCCCAGCATTTT	CSAIGGSGAGNQPQHF
many	TRBV11-2	TRBJ2-1	TRBD1	TGTGCCAGCAGCTCAACTCGGGACAGGTTATACAATGAGCAGTTCTTC	CASSSTRDRLYNEQFF
many	TRBV14	TRBJ2-1	NA	TGTGCCAGCAGCCAAGATTTAGCGGTAGACAATGAGCAGTTCTTC	CASSQDLAVDNEQFF
many	TRBV7-3	TRBJ2-5	TRBD2	TGTGCCAGCAGCCCGACTAGCGGGGGGCCCAGCGAGACCCAGTACTTC	CASSPTSGGPSETQYF
many	TRBV10-2	TRBJ1-1	TRBD1	TGCGCCAGCAGGATAACAGGGGTTACCACTGAAGCTTTCTTT	CASRITGVTTEAFF
many	TRBV6-1	TRBJ2-5	NA	TGTGCCAGCAGAAGGGAAGGGGTAGAGACCCAGTACTTC	CASRREGVETQYF